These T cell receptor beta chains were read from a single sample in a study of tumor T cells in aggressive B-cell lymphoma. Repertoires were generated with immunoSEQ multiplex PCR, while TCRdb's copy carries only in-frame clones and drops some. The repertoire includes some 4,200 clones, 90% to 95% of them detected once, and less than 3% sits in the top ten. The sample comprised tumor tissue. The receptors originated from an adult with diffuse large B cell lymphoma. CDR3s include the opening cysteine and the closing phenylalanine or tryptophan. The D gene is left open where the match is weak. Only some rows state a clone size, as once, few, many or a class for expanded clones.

CDR3nt: TGTGCCAGCAGCTTGGGATATATACAGGGTGCGCTGACTGAGCAGTTCTTC
CDR3aa: CASSLGYIQGALTEQFF
d_gene: .
abundance: .
j_gene: TRBJ2-1
v_gene: TRBV5-6

CDR3nt: TGTGCCAGCAGCCCTACTAGCGGGAGTCTTGAGCAGTACTTC
CDR3aa: CASSPTSGSLEQYF
d_gene: TRBD2
abundance: few
j_gene: TRBJ2-7
v_gene: TRBV7-9

CDR3nt: TGTGCCAGCAGCTCCGGGACTAGGGAGACCCAGTACTTC
CDR3aa: CASSSGTRETQYF
d_gene: TRBD2
abundance: .
j_gene: TRBJ2-5
v_gene: TRBV7-9

CDR3nt: TGCGCCAGCAGCCAGGGACAGGGATTAGTTCGAGACTACGAGCAGTACTTC
CDR3aa: CASSQGQGLVRDYEQYF
d_gene: TRBD1
abundance: once
j_gene: TRBJ2-7
v_gene: TRBV4-1

CDR3nt: TGCGCCAGCAGCTTGGAAGACAGCTACGAGCAGTACTTC
CDR3aa: CASSLEDSYEQYF
d_gene: .
abundance: .
j_gene: TRBJ2-7
v_gene: TRBV5-1

CDR3nt: TGTGCCAGCAGCGTAGACGGAGGGGAGCAGTTCTTC
CDR3aa: CASSVDGGEQFF
d_gene: .
abundance: few
j_gene: TRBJ2-1
v_gene: TRBV9

CDR3nt: TGCAGCGCCCCAACTAGCGGAAACACAGATACGCAGTATTTT
CDR3aa: CSAPTSGNTDTQYF
d_gene: TRBD2
abundance: .
j_gene: TRBJ2-3
v_gene: TRBV29-1

CDR3nt: TGCGCCAGCAGCACCGGGACAGGGGGCTTCGGGACAGAAAAACTGTTTTTT
CDR3aa: CASSTGTGGFGTEKLFF
d_gene: TRBD1
abundance: .
j_gene: TRBJ1-4
v_gene: TRBV5-1

CDR3nt: TGCGCCAGCAGCCAAGATCCGCGTACAGATACGCAGTATTTT
CDR3aa: CASSQDPRTDTQYF
d_gene: .
abundance: .
j_gene: TRBJ2-3
v_gene: TRBV4-1

CDR3nt: TGTGCCAGCTCATCGGCAGGGGGTCGTAGCACCGGGGAGCTGTTTTTT
CDR3aa: CASSSAGGRSTGELFF
d_gene: TRBD1
abundance: .
j_gene: TRBJ2-2
v_gene: TRBV18

CDR3nt: TGTGCCTGGAGCCGCCCTCAGGCCTATCAGCCCCAGCATTTT
CDR3aa: CAWSRPQAYQPQHF
d_gene: .
abundance: .
j_gene: TRBJ1-5
v_gene: TRBV30

CDR3nt: TGTGCCAGCGGAGGGGAGACCCAGTACTTC
CDR3aa: CASGGETQYF
d_gene: .
abundance: .
j_gene: TRBJ2-5
v_gene: TRBV27

CDR3nt: TGTGCCAGCAGCCTTACTAGCGGGAGTCTTGAGCAGTACTTC
CDR3aa: CASSLTSGSLEQYF
d_gene: TRBD2
abundance: .
j_gene: TRBJ2-5
v_gene: TRBV7-9

CDR3nt: TGTGCCAGCAGTAAGCGGGCAGGTTATGGCTACACCTTC
CDR3aa: CASSKRAGYGYTF
d_gene: .
abundance: .
j_gene: TRBJ1-2
v_gene: TRBV6-5

CDR3nt: TGTGCCAGCAGAGGGGACACCAAGGGCTACACCTTC
CDR3aa: CASRGDTKGYTF
d_gene: .
abundance: .
j_gene: TRBJ1-2
v_gene: TRBV2

CDR3nt: TGTGCCACCTCTCCTCCTGCGGGAGGTCCCTACAATGAGCAGTTCTTC
CDR3aa: CATSPPAGGPYNEQFF
d_gene: TRBD2
abundance: .
j_gene: TRBJ2-1
v_gene: TRBV10-3

CDR3nt: TGTGCCAGCAGCAAAGCGGGACAGGGGCCAGACGAGCAGTACTTC
CDR3aa: CASSKAGQGPDEQYF
d_gene: .
abundance: .
j_gene: TRBJ2-7
v_gene: TRBV21-1

CDR3nt: TGCAGTGCTCTGGAGGGTGAGCAGTTCTTC
CDR3aa: CSALEGEQFF
d_gene: .
abundance: .
j_gene: TRBJ2-1
v_gene: TRBV20-1

CDR3nt: TGTGCCTCGACTAGCTACAATGAGCAGTTCTTC
CDR3aa: CASTSYNEQFF
d_gene: .
abundance: .
j_gene: TRBJ2-1
v_gene: TRBV10-3

CDR3nt: TGTGCCAGCAGCTTACAGGGGGCGCCGGGCACTGAAGCTTTCTTT
CDR3aa: CASSLQGAPGTEAFF
d_gene: TRBD1
abundance: .
j_gene: TRBJ1-1
v_gene: TRBV28

CDR3nt: TGTGCCAGCAGTTACACAGGGCTTGGAAACACCATATATTTT
CDR3aa: CASSYTGLGNTIYF
d_gene: .
abundance: .
j_gene: TRBJ1-3
v_gene: TRBV6-5

CDR3nt: TGTGCCAGCTCACCGGGGACTCCCAGTGCAGCTTTCTTT
CDR3aa: CASSPGTPSAAFF
d_gene: .
abundance: .
j_gene: TRBJ1-1
v_gene: TRBV18

CDR3nt: TGCAGTGCTCCGAGGTGGAATGAGCAGTTCTTC
CDR3aa: CSAPRWNEQFF
d_gene: .
abundance: .
j_gene: TRBJ2-1
v_gene: TRBV20-1

CDR3nt: TGTGCCAGCTCACCTCCGGGACTAGCGGCTTACGAGCAGTACTTC
CDR3aa: CASSPPGLAAYEQYF
d_gene: TRBD2
abundance: .
j_gene: TRBJ2-7
v_gene: TRBV18

CDR3nt: TGCAGTGCTGAAAGCGCTTTCTTT
CDR3aa: CSAESAFF
d_gene: .
abundance: .
j_gene: TRBJ1-1
v_gene: TRBV20-1

CDR3nt: TGTGCCAGTAGTATTACTAGCGGGGACCTTACCGAGCAGTACTTC
CDR3aa: CASSITSGDLTEQYF
d_gene: TRBD2
abundance: .
j_gene: TRBJ2-7
v_gene: TRBV19

CDR3nt: TGTGCCAGCAGTGAAGGCGGGTTTAATGAAAAACTGTTTTTT
CDR3aa: CASSEGGFNEKLFF
d_gene: .
abundance: .
j_gene: TRBJ1-4
v_gene: TRBV2

CDR3nt: TGCGCCAGCAGCTTCCCTCTAGCGGGAGGGCCGGTTGCGGGCGCCGGGGAGCTGTTTTTT
CDR3aa: CASSFPLAGGPVAGAGELFF
d_gene: TRBD2
abundance: .
j_gene: TRBJ2-2
v_gene: TRBV4-1

CDR3nt: TGTGCCAGCCAAACGGAGGGGGGGATGAACACTGAAGCTTTCTTT
CDR3aa: CASQTEGGMNTEAFF
d_gene: .
abundance: .
j_gene: TRBJ1-1
v_gene: TRBV2

CDR3nt: TGTGCCTGGAGTATCCGGGAGAGGACTGAAGCTTTCTTT
CDR3aa: CAWSIRERTEAFF
d_gene: .
abundance: .
j_gene: TRBJ1-1
v_gene: TRBV30

CDR3nt: TGTGCCAGCAGCCAAGAGCAGGGTTCTTACAATGAGCAGTTCTTC
CDR3aa: CASSQEQGSYNEQFF
d_gene: .
abundance: .
j_gene: TRBJ2-1
v_gene: TRBV4-2

CDR3nt: TGTGCCAGCAGCGTCGGACTAGCGGGCTACGAGCAGTATTTC
CDR3aa: CASSVGLAGYEQYF
d_gene: TRBD2
abundance: .
j_gene: TRBJ2-7
v_gene: TRBV9

CDR3nt: TGTGCCAGTAGTATGTCTATCGGGATGAACACTGAAGCTTTCTTT
CDR3aa: CASSMSIGMNTEAFF
d_gene: .
abundance: once
j_gene: TRBJ1-1
v_gene: TRBV19

CDR3nt: TGTGCCAGCAATGTTGCGGGGGGCAGGGAGCAGTTCTTC
CDR3aa: CASNVAGGREQFF
d_gene: TRBD2
abundance: .
j_gene: TRBJ2-1
v_gene: TRBV6-1

CDR3nt: TGTGCCATCAGGGAACCGGGACAGTCCTCCTACGAGCAGTACTTC
CDR3aa: CAIREPGQSSYEQYF
d_gene: TRBD1
abundance: once
j_gene: TRBJ2-7
v_gene: TRBV10-3

CDR3nt: TGTGCCACCAGGCTTACAGGGAACACTGAAGCTTTCTTT
CDR3aa: CATRLTGNTEAFF
d_gene: .
abundance: .
j_gene: TRBJ1-1
v_gene: TRBV15

CDR3nt: TGTGCCATCAGTGAGGGGACAGCGAGTGAAGCTTTCTTT
CDR3aa: CAISEGTASEAFF
d_gene: TRBD1
abundance: few
j_gene: TRBJ1-1
v_gene: TRBV10-3

CDR3nt: TGTGCCAGCAGCTTTGGCCGTTCCTACGAGCAGTACTTC
CDR3aa: CASSFGRSYEQYF
d_gene: .
abundance: few
j_gene: TRBJ2-7
v_gene: TRBV13

CDR3nt: TGTGCCAGCAGCTTAGCGGCCAGGGTGGTTGAAGCTTTCTTT
CDR3aa: CASSLAARVVEAFF
d_gene: .
abundance: .
j_gene: TRBJ1-1
v_gene: TRBV7-9

CDR3nt: TGTGCCAGCAGCGCAGATAACAGGGGCTCCTACGAGCAGTACTTC
CDR3aa: CASSADNRGSYEQYF
d_gene: TRBD1
abundance: once
j_gene: TRBJ2-7
v_gene: TRBV9

CDR3nt: TGCAGCGTTGGAGGGGGCCTAACTGAAGCTTTCTTT
CDR3aa: CSVGGGLTEAFF
d_gene: TRBD1
abundance: .
j_gene: TRBJ1-1
v_gene: TRBV29-1

CDR3nt: TGCGCCAGCAGCCAAGGGAGTAGCGGGAAACCGTACTACGAGCAGTACTTC
CDR3aa: CASSQGSSGKPYYEQYF
d_gene: TRBD2
abundance: .
j_gene: TRBJ2-7
v_gene: TRBV4-1

CDR3nt: TGTGCCAGCAGCGCCCCAACCGGGACAGTGCCCGAACGATATGGCTACACCTTC
CDR3aa: CASSAPTGTVPERYGYTF
d_gene: TRBD1
abundance: .
j_gene: TRBJ1-2
v_gene: TRBV9

CDR3nt: TGTGCCAGCAGCTCAACTTTGTGGGGGCCATCCCAGGGTGTACACGAGCAGTACTTC
CDR3aa: CASSSTLWGPSQGVHEQYF
d_gene: .
abundance: .
j_gene: TRBJ2-7
v_gene: TRBV27

CDR3nt: TGTGCCAGCAGCTTACCGGGAGATGTTGGCAATGAGCAGTTCTTC
CDR3aa: CASSLPGDVGNEQFF
d_gene: .
abundance: .
j_gene: TRBJ2-1
v_gene: TRBV7-2

CDR3nt: TGTGCCAGCAGTGTTAGCGGGAGACAGATCTACAATGAGCAGTTCTTC
CDR3aa: CASSVSGRQIYNEQFF
d_gene: TRBD2
abundance: .
j_gene: TRBJ2-1
v_gene: TRBV28

CDR3nt: TGTGCCAGCAGCGACACAGGGACTGAAGCTTTCTTT
CDR3aa: CASSDTGTEAFF
d_gene: .
abundance: .
j_gene: TRBJ1-1
v_gene: TRBV6-5

CDR3nt: TGTGCCAGCAGCGCAGGGAACTCCTACGAGCAGTACTTC
CDR3aa: CASSAGNSYEQYF
d_gene: .
abundance: .
j_gene: TRBJ2-7
v_gene: TRBV14

CDR3nt: TGTGCCAGCAGCGTACGGACACAAGAGACCCAGTACTTC
CDR3aa: CASSVRTQETQYF
d_gene: .
abundance: few
j_gene: TRBJ2-5
v_gene: TRBV21-1

CDR3nt: TGTGCCAGCAGCTTAGAGGGTAGCGGGGTTAGAGTCTACAATGAGCAGTTCTTC
CDR3aa: CASSLEGSGVRVYNEQFF
d_gene: TRBD2
abundance: few
j_gene: TRBJ2-1
v_gene: TRBV7-9

CDR3nt: TGCGCCAGCTCACTAGCGCTCAACACAGATACGCAGTATTTT
CDR3aa: CASSLALNTDTQYF
d_gene: TRBD2
abundance: .
j_gene: TRBJ2-3
v_gene: TRBV5-1

CDR3nt: TGTGCCAGCAGTTATGGCGGGCATAGCTCCTACGAGCAGTACTTC
CDR3aa: CASSYGGHSSYEQYF
d_gene: .
abundance: .
j_gene: TRBJ2-7
v_gene: TRBV6-5